Shown below are 22 T cell receptor beta chains from a single sample sequenced in a study of control samples from healthy donors and cancer patients. This table comes from immunoSEQ multiplex PCR, and its TCRdb copy is limited to in-frame clones, with some not included. The data hold roughly 80,000 clones, with 70% to 90% observed a single time. Sequenced: blood. The receptors were sampled from a woman in her 50s in good health.

The chain has TRBV30 and TRBJ1-1; 8 positions match TRBD1. CDR1 GTSNPN and CDR2 SVGIG come from the germline V gene (reference sequence). The V gene end was trimmed by 1 base and the J gene end by 1 base; junction bases not matched to a gene: 8. This CDR3 comprises 16 residues. The CDR3 is CAWSAWTGTPNTEAFF. CDR3 nucleotides: TGTGCCTGGAGTGCCTGGACAGGGACACCGAACACTGAAGCTTTCTTT.

CDR3 nucleotide sequence: TGTGCCAGCCAGGGGGGAGGGTTGAACACTGAAGCTTTCTTT. Translating it yields CASQGGGLNTEAFF. This chain connects TRBV27 to TRBJ1-1; 7 nucleotides match TRBD1. CDR3 size: 14 residues. Germline trimming cut 8 bases from V and 0 bases from J; bases unmatched to any gene: 6. Per germline, CDR1 MNHEY and CDR2 SMNVEV (reference sequence).

This chain joins TRBV29-1 and TRBJ1-5; TRBD1 might be the D (5 bases). V lost 4 bases and J 7 bases, leaving 14 bases between the germline ends. The germline V gene has CDR1 SQVTM and CDR2 ANQGSEA. This CDR3 has 13 residues. The CDR3 DNA reads as TGCAGCGTTGCGTGGGGGTGGGAACAGCCCCAGCATTTT. It translates to CSVAWGWEQPQHF.

The chain is built from TRBV5-6 and TRBJ1-5; perhaps TRBD1 as D (5 bases). CDR3 length: 13 residues. V was clipped by 0 bases and J by 11 bases, with 12 bases between them. Germline CDR1 reads SGHDT; CDR2 reads YYEEEE. CDR3 DNA: TGTGCCAGCAGCTTGGCCGGGGGGGGGACCCAGCATTTT. Amino acid sequence: CASSLAGGGTQHF.

DNA for the CDR3: TGCAGCGTTGAAGCCGGGACAGGGTCTGGAAAACTGTTTTTT. Encoded protein: CSVEAGTGSGKLFF. The chain recombines TRBV29-1 with TRBJ1-4; 9 bases agree with TRBD1. CDR1 is SQVTM, CDR2 ANQGSEA, per germline. The CDR3 consists of 14 residues. The V segment lost 1 base and the J segment 10 bases; nucleotides outside the gene matches: 7.

The chain uses TRBV2 and TRBJ2-1; the match to TRBD2 covers 14 bases. In germline, CDR1 is SNHLY, CDR2 FYNNEI. The CDR3 runs to 15 residues. V trimming: 7 bases; J trimming: 7 bases; junction bases outside the gene matches: 6. In DNA form, the CDR3 reads TGTGCCAGCACCTCGACTAGCGGGGGGGCTAATGAGCAGTTCTTC. Translated: CASTSTSGGANEQFF.

J is TRBJ1-1 and V is TRBV3-1 (or the pseudogene TRBV3-2); perhaps TRBD1 as D (6 bases). CDR3 length equals 14 residues. Germline assignment: CDR1 LGHDT and CDR2 YNNKEL (reference sequence). The ends were cut back, 4 bases at V and 11 bases at J, with 20 bases in the middle. CDR3 sequence (DNA): TGTGCCAGCAGCCGAGCTAGGGGGGACGATGGGGCTTTCTTT. Translated, it gives CASSRARGDDGAFF.

This clone has only a few counts. The chain employs TRBV21-1 and TRBJ2-1; the listed D gene, TRBD2, was not tested against the DNA. TRBV21-1 is labeled a pseudogene. This CDR3 is 16 amino acids long. CDR3 sequence: CASSNGDSSSYNEQFF. The DNA for the CDR3 is TGTGCCAGCAGCAATGGAGATTCAAGCTCCTACAATGAGCAGTTCTTC.

The rearrangement uses TRBV6-5 and TRBJ1-2; a weak D match, TRBD1 (6 bases). The ends were cut back, 6 bases at V and 2 bases at J, with 10 bases in the middle. The CDR3 has 13 amino acids. Per germline, CDR1 MNHEY and CDR2 SVGAGI. This chain's CDR3 is CASRETGNYGYTF. The CDR3 DNA reads TGTGCCAGCAGGGAGACAGGAAACTATGGCTACACCTTC.

The chain carries TRBV5-1 and TRBJ1-5; D is unresolved. The CDR3 covers 14 residues. Germline V CDR1 and CDR2: SGHRS, YFSETQ. The V end lost 0 bases, the J end lost 4 bases, and 8 bases lay between the germline ends. Written as DNA, the CDR3 is TGCGCCAGCAGCTTGGGGACGGGGAATCAGCCCCAGCATTTT. It is translated as CASSLGTGNQPQHF.

In this sample, this clone turned up once. The chain recombines TRBV7-2 with TRBJ2-4, with D possibly being TRBD1 (5 bases). This CDR3 is built from 14 residues. V lost 2 bases, J lost 7 bases, and 12 bases lay in between. The germline CDR1 and CDR2 sequences are SGHTA and FQGNSA. CDR3 sequence: CASSLKKGLNIQYF. The CDR3 DNA is TGTGCCAGCAGCTTAAAGAAGGGGCTTAACATTCAGTACTTC.

The CDR3 sequence is CASREFHEQYF. CDR3 DNA sequence: TGTGCCAGCAGGGAGTTCCACGAGCAGTACTTC. The rearrangement links TRBV6-5 to TRBJ2-7; D gene unclear. The CDR3 extends over 11 amino acids. Trimming took 6 bases from V and 5 from J, leaving 8 bases between them. Germline CDR1 is MNHEY and CDR2 is SVGAGI.

The CDR3 DNA is TGCAGCGTAAAGGGACAGGGGGCGCCCGGGCAGTACTTC. Translated, it gives CSVKGQGAPGQYF. V gene TRBV29-1 combines with J gene TRBJ2-7; 12 positions match TRBD1. CDR1 is SQVTM, CDR2 ANQGSEA, per germline. J lost 9 bases, V lost 6 bases, and 9 bases had no gene match. This CDR3 has 13 residues.

The chain is built from TRBV4-1 and TRBJ2-7; 7 nucleotides agree with TRBD1. The V gene end was trimmed by 1 base and the J gene end by 1 base; junction bases not matched to a gene: 7. The CDR3 spans 16 residues. The germline V gene has CDR1 MGHRA and CDR2 YSYEKL. This CDR3 reads CASSQVVDRPSYEQYF. For the CDR3, the DNA is TGCGCCAGCAGCCAAGTAGTGGACAGGCCTTCCTACGAGCAGTACTTC.

This clone was seen more than once but under ten times. The rearrangement joins TRBV7-2 to TRBJ1-2; D perhaps matches TRBD1 (6 bases). CDR1 SGHTA and CDR2 FQGNSA come from the germline V gene. Trimming stripped 2 bases from V and 7 bases from J, with 11 bases between. The CDR3 is 13 amino acids. CDR3 amino acids: CASSLPGGAGYTF. The CDR3 coding sequence is TGTGCCAGCAGCTTACCTGGGGGCGCTGGCTACACCTTC.

Here the CDR3 reads CASEQGSSYEQYF. CDR3 nucleotide sequence: TGTGCCAGCGAACAGGGGAGCTCCTACGAGCAGTACTTC. The chain uses TRBV7-9 and TRBJ2-7; TRBD1 aligns across 7 bases. CDR3 length equals 13 residues. Germline lookup yields CDR1 SEHNR and CDR2 FQNEAQ (reference sequence). V was pared by 8 bases and J by 0 bases, with 4 bases of the junction left unmatched.

The V gene is TRBV7-9, the J gene TRBJ2-1; 10 bases are a match to TRBD2. J lost 2 bases, V lost 1 base, and 2 bases had no gene match. The CDR3 totals 16 residues. Germline CDR1 is SEHNR and CDR2 is FQNEAQ (reference sequence). The DNA for the CDR3 is TGTGCCAGCAGCTTAGGGAGCGGGGGGGCCTACAATGAGCAGTTCTTC. This encodes CASSLGSGGAYNEQFF.

The rearrangement links TRBV6-1 to TRBJ1-5; D ambiguous. Trimming took 2 bases from V and 7 from J, leaving 18 bases between them. The length of the CDR3 is 16 residues. Germline CDR1 reads MNHNS; CDR2 reads SASEGT. CDR3 sequence: CASSEPGVFGGQPQHF. The CDR3 nucleotides are TGTGCCAGCAGTGAACCCGGGGTATTCGGCGGGCAGCCCCAGCATTTT.

This clone was recorded once. The chain combines TRBV18 with TRBJ1-3; no clear D gene. The CDR3 contains 17 residues. Trimming cost V 0 bases and J 5 bases, with 17 bases left between them. In germline, CDR1 is KGHSH, CDR2 LQKENI. The chain's CDR3 is CASSPPIFSDPRNTIYF. The CDR3 DNA follows: TGTGCCAGCTCACCACCTATTTTCTCCGACCCAAGAAACACCATATATTTT.

The V gene is TRBV7-7, the J gene TRBJ2-7; tentatively, D is TRBD2 (5 bases). Trimming removed 1 base from V and 4 bases from J, with 14 bases in between. The CDR3 is 15 residues long. Germline V gene lookup returns CDR1 SSHAT and CDR2 FNYEAQ (reference sequence). CDR3 coding DNA: TGTGCCAGCAGCTTAGTGCCTAGCCAGATGTACGAGCAGTACTTC. This translates into CASSLVPSQMYEQYF.

This chain joins TRBV5-6 and TRBJ2-7, with a weak D call TRBD2 (5 bases). Germline V gives CDR1 SGHDT, CDR2 YYEEEE. The CDR3 loop spans 13 amino acids. V was pared by 4 bases and J by 7 bases, with 15 bases between. CDR3 coding DNA: TGTGCCAGCAGCAAAAACTCCCGGGGAGAGCAGTACTTC. Translated: CASSKNSRGEQYF.

V gene TRBV19 combines with J gene TRBJ1-1; D might be TRBD1 (5 bases). The germline CDR1 and CDR2 sequences are LNHDA and SQIVND (reference sequence). The CDR3 length is 12 residues. Trimming left V 5 bases short and J 4 bases short, with 8 bases between. The CDR3 protein is CASSPQGTEAFF. DNA of the CDR3: TGTGCCAGTAGTCCCCAGGGCACTGAAGCTTTCTTT.